This T cell receptor (beta chain) is drawn from a study of beta chain features in type 1 diabetes. Study-wide findings and caveats: Individuals with type 1 diabetes displayed fewer insertions and more deletions at VDJ junctions.

Per germline, CDR1 MNHNS and CDR2 SASEGT. The CDR3 has 14 amino acids. V gave up 9 bases and J gave up 0 bases, with 14 bases separating them. Heparinised blood was drawn once per donor, averaging approximately 100 mL. Purity above 95% was achieved in all sorted populations. As every portion of the isolated RNA was reverse transcribed, the sequencing read expressed TCRB transcripts. Sequencing used immunoSEQ multiplex PCR; TCRdb keeps in-frame clones, though not all of them. The sample lists 130,000 or so clones; about 9.7% were seen once. A note on this clone: Antigen: not known.

Sequenced input: central memory CD4+ T cells from blood. This chain connects TRBV6-1 to TRBJ1-1, with a possible D match to TRBD1 (6 bases). The receptor comes from a woman in her forties in good health. CDR3 nucleotide sequence: TGTGCCAGTCAACCGGGACACTTGAACACTGAAGCTTTCTTT. It translates to CASQPGHLNTEAFF.